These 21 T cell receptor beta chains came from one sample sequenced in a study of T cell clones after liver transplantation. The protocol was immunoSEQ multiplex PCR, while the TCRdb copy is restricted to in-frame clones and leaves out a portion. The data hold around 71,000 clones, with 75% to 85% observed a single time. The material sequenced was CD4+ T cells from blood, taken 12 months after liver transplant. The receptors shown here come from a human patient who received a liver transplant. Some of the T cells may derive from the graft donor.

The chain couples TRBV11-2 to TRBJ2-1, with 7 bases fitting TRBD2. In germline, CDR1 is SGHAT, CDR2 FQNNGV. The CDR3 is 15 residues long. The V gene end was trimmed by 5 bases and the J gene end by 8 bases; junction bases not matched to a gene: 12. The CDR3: CASSPGGSGYDEQFF. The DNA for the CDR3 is TGTGCCAGCAGCCCCGGGGGTAGCGGGTACGATGAGCAGTTCTTC.

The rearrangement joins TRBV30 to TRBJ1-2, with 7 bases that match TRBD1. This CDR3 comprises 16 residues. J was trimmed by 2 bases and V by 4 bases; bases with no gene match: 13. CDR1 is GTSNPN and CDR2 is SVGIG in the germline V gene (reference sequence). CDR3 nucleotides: TGTGCCTGGACTAGAGGAGGAGGGGGCATCAACTATGGCTACACCTTC. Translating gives CAWTRGGGGINYGYTF.

The CDR3 loop reads CASSLASGIYQGWSTEAFF. The DNA of the CDR3 is TGCGCCAGCAGCTTGGCCTCCGGAATTTACCAGGGCTGGAGCACTGAAGCTTTCTTT. This chain joins TRBV5-1 and TRBJ1-1, with D tentatively TRBD1 (5 bases). The germline V and J ends were trimmed by 0 bases and 4 bases, with 25 bases remaining between them. The germline V gene has CDR1 SGHRS and CDR2 YFSETQ. The CDR3 contains 19 residues.

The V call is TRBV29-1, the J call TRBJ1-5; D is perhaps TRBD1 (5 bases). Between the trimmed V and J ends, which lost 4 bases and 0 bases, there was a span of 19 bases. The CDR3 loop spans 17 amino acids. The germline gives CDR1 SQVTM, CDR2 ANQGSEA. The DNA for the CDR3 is TGCAGCGTTGCCGGGACCGGCGACCTTTATAGCAATCAGCCCCAGCATTTT. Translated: CSVAGTGDLYSNQPQHF.

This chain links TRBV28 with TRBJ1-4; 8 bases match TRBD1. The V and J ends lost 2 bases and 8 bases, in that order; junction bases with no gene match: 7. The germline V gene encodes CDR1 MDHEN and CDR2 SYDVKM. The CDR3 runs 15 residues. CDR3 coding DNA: TGTGCCAGCAGTTTAAGGAGCCCAGGGGGCGAAAAACTGTTTTTT. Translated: CASSLRSPGGEKLFF. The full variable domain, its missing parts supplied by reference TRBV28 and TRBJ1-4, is DVKVTQSSRYLVKRTGEKVFLECVQDMDHENMFWYRQDPGLGLRLIYFSYDVKMKEKGDIPEGYSVSREKKERFSLILESASTNQTSMYLCASSLRSPGGEKLFFGSGTQLSVL.

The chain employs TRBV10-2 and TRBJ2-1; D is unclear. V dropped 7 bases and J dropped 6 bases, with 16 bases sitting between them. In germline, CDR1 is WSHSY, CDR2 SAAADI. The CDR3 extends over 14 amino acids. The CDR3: CASNVDPRANEQFF. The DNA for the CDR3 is TGCGCCAGCAATGTGGATCCTCGCGCCAATGAGCAGTTCTTC.

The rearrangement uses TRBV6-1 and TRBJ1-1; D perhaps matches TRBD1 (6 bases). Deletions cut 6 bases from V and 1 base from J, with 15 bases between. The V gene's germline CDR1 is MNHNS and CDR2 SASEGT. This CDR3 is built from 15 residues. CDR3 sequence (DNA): TGTGCCAGCAGGGGGACATATCAAAGGAACACTGAAGCTTTCTTT. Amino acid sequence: CASRGTYQRNTEAFF.

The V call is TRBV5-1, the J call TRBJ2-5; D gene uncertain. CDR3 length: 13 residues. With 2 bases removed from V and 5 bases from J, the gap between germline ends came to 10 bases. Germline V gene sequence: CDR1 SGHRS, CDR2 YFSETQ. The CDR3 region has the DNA TGCGCCAGCAGCTTTACGGGCGGTGAGACCCAGTACTTC. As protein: CASSFTGGETQYF.

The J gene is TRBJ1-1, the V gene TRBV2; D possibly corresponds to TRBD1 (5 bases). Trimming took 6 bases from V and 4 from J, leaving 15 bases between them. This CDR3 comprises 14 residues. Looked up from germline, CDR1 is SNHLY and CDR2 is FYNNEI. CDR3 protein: CASRLDGGPTEAFF. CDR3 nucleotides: TGTGCCAGCAGGCTCGACGGGGGACCCACTGAAGCTTTCTTT.

For the CDR3, the DNA is TGCAGCGTTGATCGGGCGAGGGGGACGATCACAGATACGCAGTATTTT. Its protein product is CSVDRARGTITDTQYF. J is TRBJ2-3 and V is TRBV29-1, with D maybe TRBD1 (6 bases). V lost 3 bases, J lost 2 bases, and 18 bases lay in between. CDR1 is SQVTM and CDR2 is ANQGSEA in the germline V gene. The CDR3 sequence is 16 residues long.

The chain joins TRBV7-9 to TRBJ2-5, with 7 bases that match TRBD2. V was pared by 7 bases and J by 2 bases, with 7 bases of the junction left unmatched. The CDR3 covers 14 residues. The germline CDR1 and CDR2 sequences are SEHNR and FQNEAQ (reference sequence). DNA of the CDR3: TGTGCCAGCACTCCCGGGAGGTCTCAAGAGACCCAGTACTTC. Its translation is CASTPGRSQETQYF.

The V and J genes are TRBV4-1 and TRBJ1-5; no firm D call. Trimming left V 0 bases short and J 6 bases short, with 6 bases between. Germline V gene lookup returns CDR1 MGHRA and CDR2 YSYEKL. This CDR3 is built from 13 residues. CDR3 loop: CASSQDKGQPQHF. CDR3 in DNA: TGCGCCAGCAGCCAAGATAAAGGTCAGCCCCAGCATTTT.

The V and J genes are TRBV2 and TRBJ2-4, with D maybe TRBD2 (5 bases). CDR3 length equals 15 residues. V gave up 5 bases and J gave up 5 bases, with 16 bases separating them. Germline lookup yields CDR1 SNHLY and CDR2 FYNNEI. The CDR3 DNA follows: TGTGCCAGCAGTCTTGAGGGCTTCTCTCAAAACATTCAGTACTTC. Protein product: CASSLEGFSQNIQYF.

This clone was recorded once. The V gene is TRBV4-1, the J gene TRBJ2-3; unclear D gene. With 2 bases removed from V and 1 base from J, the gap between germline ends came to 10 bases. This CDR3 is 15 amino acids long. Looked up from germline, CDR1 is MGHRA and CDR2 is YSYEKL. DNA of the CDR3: TGCGCCAGCAGCCAAACCTCCGCAGGCACAGATACGCAGTATTTT. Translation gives CASSQTSAGTDTQYF.

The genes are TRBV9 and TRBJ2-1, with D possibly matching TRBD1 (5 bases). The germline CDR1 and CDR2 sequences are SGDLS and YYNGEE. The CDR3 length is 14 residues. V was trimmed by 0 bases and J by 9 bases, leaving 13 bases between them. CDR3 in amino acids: CASSVGGDQVEQFF. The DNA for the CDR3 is TGTGCCAGCAGCGTAGGGGGCGATCAAGTTGAGCAGTTCTTC.

The DNA for the CDR3 is TGTGCCAGCAGTTACGAGCGGGAGGGGAACAATGAGCAGTTCTTC. This sequence encodes CASSYEREGNNEQFF. This chain uses TRBV6-6 with TRBJ2-1; 10 bases are a match to TRBD2. V lost 2 bases, J lost 5 bases, and 3 bases stayed unmatched. The CDR3 sequence is 15 residues long. CDR1 is MNHNY and CDR2 is SVGAGI in the germline V gene (reference sequence).

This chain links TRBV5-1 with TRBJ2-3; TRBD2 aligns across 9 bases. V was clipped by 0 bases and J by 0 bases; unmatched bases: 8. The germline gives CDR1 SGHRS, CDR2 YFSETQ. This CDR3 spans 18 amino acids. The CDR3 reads CASSLARASGASTDTQYF. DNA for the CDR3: TGCGCCAGCAGCTTGGCCAGGGCTAGCGGGGCTAGCACAGATACGCAGTATTTT.

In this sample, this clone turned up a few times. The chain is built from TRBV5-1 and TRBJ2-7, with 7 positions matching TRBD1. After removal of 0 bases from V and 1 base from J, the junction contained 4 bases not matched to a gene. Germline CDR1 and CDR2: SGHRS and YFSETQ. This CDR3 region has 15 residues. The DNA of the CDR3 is TGCGCCAGCAGCTTGGAGGCGACAGGGTCCTACGAGCAGTACTTC. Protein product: CASSLEATGSYEQYF.

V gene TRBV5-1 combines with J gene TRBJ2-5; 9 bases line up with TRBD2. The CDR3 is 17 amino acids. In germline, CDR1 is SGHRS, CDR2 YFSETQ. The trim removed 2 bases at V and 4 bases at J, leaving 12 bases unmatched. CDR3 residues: CASSFLSASGIGETQYF. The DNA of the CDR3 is TGCGCCAGCAGCTTTTTATCTGCTAGCGGGATTGGAGAGACCCAGTACTTC.

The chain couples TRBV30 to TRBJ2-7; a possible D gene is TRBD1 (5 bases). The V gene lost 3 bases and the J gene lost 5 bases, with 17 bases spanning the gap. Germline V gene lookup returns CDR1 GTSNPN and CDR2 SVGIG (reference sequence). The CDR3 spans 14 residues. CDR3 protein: CAWREWGSFDEQYF. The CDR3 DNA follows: TGTGCCTGGAGGGAGTGGGGCAGTTTCGACGAGCAGTACTTC.

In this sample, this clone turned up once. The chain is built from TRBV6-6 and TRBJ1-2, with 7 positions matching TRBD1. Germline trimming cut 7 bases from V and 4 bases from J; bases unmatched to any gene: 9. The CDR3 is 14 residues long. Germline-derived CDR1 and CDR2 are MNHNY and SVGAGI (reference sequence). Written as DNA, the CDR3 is TGTGCCAGCATAGGGTCGACAGGGCCCTATGGCTACACCTTC. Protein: CASIGSTGPYGYTF.